The subject of this entry is one T cell receptor (beta chain). This clonotype was counted only a few times. Its specific antigen is unknown. No per-base quality is available; no much larger clone lies one base away. Including the terminal cysteine and phenylalanine, the CDR3 comprises 11 residues. Only the CDR3 DNA stays, 33 bases, in frame from base 1. In the germline V gene, CDR1 corresponds to MDHEN and CDR2 to SYDVKM. V is cut by 7 bases and J by 3 bases, and the space between the germline ends is 6 bases. Library preparation used RT-PCR. Sequencer: NextSeq 550. Using fastp trimming at Q25 and MiXCR clonotype assembly, TCRdb reanalyzed the public sequencing data and kept in-frame beta chains. Entries that share a CDR3 protein sequence are merged under the most common genes and DNA. Recorded for this sample are roughly 960,000 distinct CDR3 sequences; over 15% of them occurred a single time. The ten largest clones represent 5% to 6.5% of the sample.

These data are taken from a study of patients and donors after allogeneic stem cell transplantation (dated by TCRdb to between 2020 and 2021). This clonotype originated in a human donor who was either an allogeneic HSCT recipient or a stem cell or donor lymphocyte infusion donor (not recorded which). It is not recorded whose cells these are; they may come from a transplant donor. Sample: blood, either unsorted or a sorted T cell fraction (not recorded which). Recombination connected TRBV28 to TRBJ1-1, with the D gene not confidently named. The nucleotide sequence is TGTGCCAGCAATGAAGACACTGAAGCTTTCTTT. This encodes CASNEDTEAFF.